These 5 T cell receptor beta chains originate from one sample sequenced in a study of blood T cells in healthy people across ages. Combining a sample-barcoded 5' primer with a J-beta primer mix, a second PCR ran for 7 to 11 cycles. From the 5' RACE reads, TCRdb called clonotypes with MiXCR, one entry per CDR3 protein. The data show around 2 million distinct CDR3 sequences, with approximately 39% seen just once and about 21% held by the top ten. The sequencing input was blood. These receptors all stem from a human donor in good health.

In its sample, this clonotype was seen a few times. The rearrangement uses TRBV28 and TRBJ2-1; the match to TRBD2 covers 13 bases. The CDR3 has 16 amino acids. Trimming removed 4 bases from V and 7 bases from J; junction bases left unmatched: 7. From germline, CDR1 is MDHEN and CDR2 SYDVKM. The CDR3 DNA reads TGTGCCAGCAGTTCCGAGACTAGCGGGGGGTGGAATGAGCAGTTCTTC. Amino acid sequence: CASSSETSGGWNEQFF.

This clonotype was observed a few times. J is TRBJ1-1 and V is TRBV12-3 or TRBV12-4; D unclear. The CDR3 is made up of 13 amino acids. Deletions cut 3 bases from V and 0 bases from J, with 5 bases between. CDR3 in DNA: TGTGCCAGCAGTTTCTTGGTGAACACTGAAGCTTTCTTT. This gives the protein CASSFLVNTEAFF.

A few counts support this clonotype. The CDR3 loop reads CASSVSNQETQYF. Written as DNA, the CDR3 is TGTGCCAGCAGTGTAAGCAATCAAGAGACCCAGTACTTC. This chain connects TRBV2 to TRBJ2-5; D is unclear. Germline V gene lookup returns CDR1 SNHLY and CDR2 FYNNEI. The V end lost 4 bases, the J end lost 2 bases, and 8 bases lay between the germline ends. The length of the CDR3 is 13 residues.

The table lists this clonotype with a few counts. This sequence joins TRBV6-5 and TRBJ1-6; 7 bases fit TRBD1. The CDR3 has 16 residues. Per the germline V gene, CDR1 is MNHEY and CDR2 is SVGAGI. Trimming took 2 bases from V and 10 from J; bases not matched to a gene: 11. CDR3 sequence reads: CASSYTKYRGISPLHF. The CDR3 DNA reads TGTGCCAGCAGTTACACGAAATACAGGGGAATCTCACCCCTCCACTTT.

The chain links TRBV28 to TRBJ1-6, with a tentative D call TRBD1 (5 bases). Looked up from germline, CDR1 is MDHEN and CDR2 is SYDVKM. The CDR3 loop spans 12 amino acids. V shed 6 bases and J shed 13 bases, with 13 bases lying between them. The CDR3 DNA is TGTGCCAGCAGCCCACAGGTGGGGCCCCTCCACTTT. Protein sequence: CASSPQVGPLHF.